The 32 T cell receptor beta chains below all came from one sample that was sequenced in a study of cytomegalovirus exposure and HLA in healthy donors. A multiplex PCR was run with 60 Vbeta primers and 13 Jbeta primers. The protocol was immunoSEQ multiplex PCR, while the TCRdb copy is restricted to in-frame clones and leaves out a portion. This table holds some 130,000 clones, about 76% found once. Sequenced input: PBMCs. These receptor sequences come from a male donor in good health and CMV-seronegative.

The rearrangement joins TRBV5-1 to TRBJ2-7; 8 bases fit TRBD2. CDR1 is SGHRS and CDR2 is YFSETQ in the germline V gene. The CDR3 is 17 residues long. V lost 2 bases and J lost 4; bases outside the gene matches: 14. The CDR3 sequence: CASSFPSGAGAIYEQYF. The CDR3 nucleotides are TGCGCCAGCAGCTTTCCCTCCGGAGCGGGAGCGATATACGAGCAGTACTTC.

This chain joins TRBV5-1 and TRBJ2-6; D gene unclear. Germline values: CDR1 SGHRS, CDR2 YFSETQ. The V and J ends lost 3 bases and 3 bases respectively, with 7 bases between them. The length of the CDR3 is 14 residues. The CDR3 sequence: CASSSPGGANVLTF. CDR3 sequence (DNA): TGCGCCAGCAGCTCCCCAGGTGGGGCCAACGTCCTGACTTTC. The full variable domain, with the rest looked up from reference TRBV5-1 and TRBJ2-6, is KAGVTQTPRYLIKTRGQQVTLSCSPISGHRSVSWYQQTPGQGLQFLFEYFSETQRNKGNFPGRFSGRQFSNSRSEMNVSTLELGDSALYLCASSSPGGANVLTFGAGSRLTVL.

The chain couples TRBV6-1 to TRBJ2-7, with D possibly matching TRBD1 (5 bases). CDR3 length: 14 residues. In germline, CDR1 is MNHNS, CDR2 SASEGT. V was cut by 5 bases and J by 2 bases, with 13 bases left in between. In nucleotides, the CDR3 is TGTGCCAGCAGTCCCCAGGGCCCGACCTACGAGCAGTACTTC. It encodes CASSPQGPTYEQYF.

The chain carries TRBV9 and TRBJ2-5, with 11 bases fitting TRBD1. This CDR3 has 14 amino acids. J was trimmed by 5 bases and V by 3 bases; bases with no gene match: 3. From germline, CDR1 is SGDLS and CDR2 YYNGEE. CDR3 coding DNA: TGTGCCAGCAGCGGGACAGGGGGCATGGAGACCCAGTACTTC. Encoded protein: CASSGTGGMETQYF. The whole variable domain, filled in from reference TRBV9 and TRBJ2-5, reads DSGVTQTPKHLITATGQRVTLRCSPRSGDLSVYWYQQSLDQGLQFLIQYYNGEERAKGNILERFSAQQFPDLHSELNLSSLELGDSALYFCASSGTGGMETQYFGPGTRLLVL.

This chain joins TRBV11-2 and TRBJ2-2; TRBD2 matches 11 bases. From germline, CDR1 is SGHAT and CDR2 FQNNGV. J lost 3 bases, V lost 2 bases, and 2 bases had no gene match. There are 16 residues in the CDR3. CDR3 DNA: TGTGCCAGCAGCTTATTACTAGCGGGAGACACCGGGGAGCTGTTTTTT. It translates to CASSLLLAGDTGELFF.

CDR3 in amino acids: CASSLEGQQNTQYF. Written as DNA, the CDR3 is TGTGCCAGCAGTTTGGAGGGACAGCAAAATACGCAGTATTTT. The chain links TRBV6-5 to TRBJ2-3, with D possibly matching TRBD1 (7 bases). CDR1 is MNHEY, CDR2 SVGAGI, per germline. This CDR3 has 14 residues. Trimming removed 4 bases at V and 7 bases at J, with 15 bases between.

CDR3 loop: CASRDPGGEGYTF. CDR3 sequence (DNA): TGCGCCAGCAGAGATCCAGGCGGGGAAGGCTACACCTTC. The genes are TRBV5-1 and TRBJ1-2; D is unresolved. Trimming took off 5 bases at V and 8 bases at J, with 16 bases between the two ends. In germline, CDR1 is SGHRS, CDR2 YFSETQ. This CDR3 is built from 13 residues.

The chain couples TRBV7-9 to TRBJ2-3; D is unclear. The CDR3 loop spans 13 amino acids. Trimming pared 1 base from V and 3 bases from J, leaving 5 bases between. Germline V CDR1 and CDR2: SEHNR, FQNEAQ (reference sequence). In DNA form, the CDR3 reads TGTGCCAGCAGCTTAGGGCTTACAGATACGCAGTATTTT. Protein sequence: CASSLGLTDTQYF.

This clone occurred a few times. The chain links TRBV7-3 to TRBJ2-1; D is unresolved. This CDR3 region has 13 residues. Germline CDR1 reads SGHTA; CDR2 reads FQGTGA. Trimming took 5 bases from V and 4 from J, leaving 9 bases between them. The CDR3 bases are TGTGCCAGCAGCGGAACAGATTACAATGAGCAGTTCTTC. The encoded protein is CASSGTDYNEQFF.

J is TRBJ1-3 and V is TRBV5-1, with D uncertain. This CDR3 is 17 amino acids long. Trimming removed 0 bases from V and 0 bases from J, with 13 bases in between. CDR1 SGHRS and CDR2 YFSETQ come from the germline V gene. CDR3 protein: CASSLVVGAVSGNTIYF. CDR3 nucleotides: TGCGCCAGCAGCTTGGTGGTCGGAGCGGTCTCTGGAAACACCATATATTTT.

On this clone itself: Other DNA variants within this sample encode the same CDR3. The chain combines TRBV23-1 with TRBJ1-2; the D gene is possibly TRBD1 (6 bases). TRBV23-1 is recorded as an ORF, its role being uncertain. The CDR3 loop spans 19 amino acids. Trimming left V 3 bases short and J 2 bases short, with 25 bases between. CDR3 in amino acids: CASSHPPVQGLEANYGYTF. The DNA for the CDR3 is TGCGCCAGCAGTCACCCTCCTGTACAGGGTTTGGAGGCCAACTATGGCTACACCTTC.

This clone was recorded once. Here the CDR3 DNA reads TGTGCCAGCCTCGAACAGGACAGGGGTAATTCACCCCTCCACTTT. This translates into CASLEQDRGNSPLHF. The rearrangement joins TRBV2 to TRBJ1-6; 9 positions match TRBD1. With 8 bases clipped from V and 6 bases from J, the junction kept 8 bases outside the gene matches. The CDR3 is made up of 15 amino acids. CDR1 and CDR2 (germline): SNHLY, FYNNEI.

V and J are TRBV6-4 and TRBJ2-2; D possibly corresponds to TRBD1 (7 bases). Germline CDR1 and CDR2: MRHNA and SNTAGT. CDR3 length: 16 amino acids. Trimming removed 3 bases from V and 4 bases from J, with 15 bases in between. CDR3 in amino acids: CASSEEGDSTTGELFF. The CDR3 region has the DNA TGTGCCAGCAGTGAGGAGGGGGACAGTACCACCGGGGAGCTGTTTTTT.

The J gene is TRBJ2-3, the V gene TRBV5-1; 11 bases align to TRBD2. CDR1 is SGHRS, CDR2 YFSETQ, per germline. This CDR3 has 16 amino acids. After removal of 0 bases from V and 6 bases from J, the junction contained 6 bases not matched to a gene. This CDR3 reads CASSLGEGLAEDTQYF. CDR3 nucleotide sequence: TGCGCCAGCAGCTTGGGAGAGGGACTAGCGGAGGATACGCAGTATTTT.

The chain uses TRBV5-1 and TRBJ1-6; TRBD1 matches at 8 bases. The CDR3 has 15 amino acids. Per the germline V gene, CDR1 is SGHRS and CDR2 is YFSETQ. V dropped 4 bases and J dropped 10; count of bases not matched to a gene: 10. Here the CDR3 reads CASSPRNRGSSPLHF. Written as DNA, the CDR3 is TGCGCCAGCAGCCCCCGGAACAGGGGGTCCTCACCCCTCCACTTT.

The chain couples TRBV5-1 to TRBJ1-2; D not certain. This CDR3 spans 15 amino acids. Germline V gene lookup returns CDR1 SGHRS and CDR2 YFSETQ. The V end lost 0 bases, the J end lost 0 bases, and 9 bases lay between the germline ends. DNA of the CDR3: TGCGCCAGCAGCTTGGCGGTGCAATCTAACTATGGCTACACCTTC. Its translation: CASSLAVQSNYGYTF.

The J gene is TRBJ2-2, the V gene TRBV10-2, with 8 bases lining up with TRBD1. The CDR3 has 13 amino acids. The junction had 4 bases not matched to a gene; V was cut back by 10 bases and J by 3 bases. The V gene's germline CDR1 is WSHSY and CDR2 SAAADI. CDR3 nucleotide sequence: TGCGCCACCGACAGGGGCGACACCGGGGAGCTGTTTTTT. This encodes CATDRGDTGELFF.

Worth noting for this clone: Sequence at one end of the junction differs from germline and may be a read error. The chain couples TRBV7-9 to TRBJ1-1; D remains unclear. Germline V gene lookup returns CDR1 SEHNR and CDR2 FQNEAQ (reference sequence). This CDR3 is 12 amino acids long. CDR3 coding DNA: TGTTCCAGCAGCTTAGGAGGGACTGAAGCTTTCTTT. Encoded protein: CSSSLGGTEAFF.

The rearrangement joins TRBV21-1 to TRBJ2-3; TRBD2, the D gene given by the table, was not confirmed from the DNA. TRBV21-1 constitutes a pseudogene. The CDR3 contains 15 residues. In DNA, the CDR3 is TGTGCCAGCAGCGCCCCTAGCGGGACCACAGATACGCAGTATTTT. Translated: CASSAPSGTTDTQYF.

CDR3 region: CASSKGLASWGEQYF. The CDR3 DNA sequence: TGTGCCAGCAGTAAGGGACTAGCGTCATGGGGCGAGCAGTACTTC. V gene TRBV6-6 combines with J gene TRBJ2-7; TRBD2 agrees at 10 bases. The V gene end was trimmed by 5 bases and the J gene end by 6 bases; junction bases not matched to a gene: 10. Germline V gene data show CDR1 as MNHNY and CDR2 as SVGAGI (reference sequence). The CDR3 runs to 15 residues.

The rearrangement uses TRBV6-1 and TRBJ2-5, with 7 nucleotides matching TRBD1. The J call is in doubt because the DNA end fits TRBJ2-7 better. Germline V gives CDR1 MNHNS, CDR2 SASEGT. The length of the CDR3 is 15 residues. CDR3 sequence reads: CASSEAHQGAYEQYF. The CDR3, as DNA: TGTGCCAGCAGTGAAGCGCATCAGGGGGCCTACGAGCAGTACTTC.

This clone came up once. Other DNA variants within this sample encode the same CDR3. The rearrangement uses TRBV5-1 and TRBJ1-5; 7 bases are shared with TRBD1. CDR1 is SGHRS, CDR2 YFSETQ, per germline. The CDR3 is 14 amino acids. V lost 4 bases and J lost 5; bases outside the gene matches: 6. CDR3 region: CASSGGQGDQPQHF. CDR3 nucleotides: TGCGCCAGCAGCGGGGGTCAGGGGGATCAGCCCCAGCATTTT. The variable domain in full, with the rest retrieved from reference TRBV5-1 and TRBJ1-5, is KAGVTQTPRYLIKTRGQQVTLSCSPISGHRSVSWYQQTPGQGLQFLFEYFSETQRNKGNFPGRFSGRQFSNSRSEMNVSTLELGDSALYLCASSGGQGDQPQHFGDGTRLSIL.

DNA for the CDR3: TGCGCCAGCAGCTTGGGGATCAAGCAGGGAGGGGGACAAGAGACCCAGTACTTC. This codes for CASSLGIKQGGGQETQYF. This chain uses TRBV5-1 with TRBJ2-5; tentative D call: TRBD2 (7 bases). This CDR3 is built from 18 residues. Trimming shortened V by 0 bases and J by 2 bases, and 20 bases separated the two germline ends. Germline CDR1 is SGHRS and CDR2 is YFSETQ.

This clone was seen a handful of times. This chain connects TRBV11-2 to TRBJ2-2; perhaps TRBD1 as D (6 bases). CDR1 and CDR2 from the germline V gene are SGHAT and FQNNGV. V was shortened by 5 bases and J by 1 base, with 8 bases between the two germline ends. The CDR3 runs 14 residues. CDR3 sequence (DNA): TGTGCCAGCAGCGTGGACAGGAACACCGGGGAGCTGTTTTTT. This codes for CASSVDRNTGELFF.

The CDR3 protein is CASTPTGDTQYF. DNA for the CDR3: TGCGCCAGCACCCCGACGGGAGATACGCAGTATTTT. V and J are TRBV10-2 and TRBJ2-3; D gene uncertain. The CDR3 sequence is 12 residues long. Germline V gives CDR1 WSHSY, CDR2 SAAADI. The V and J ends lost 7 bases and 5 bases respectively, with 10 bases between them.

The chain combines TRBV19 with TRBJ2-3; perhaps TRBD2 as D (5 bases). The V end lost 6 bases, the J end lost 2 bases, and 12 bases lay between the germline ends. From germline, CDR1 is LNHDA and CDR2 SQIVND (reference sequence). The CDR3 is 14 residues long. CDR3 region: CASRRGANTDTQYF. CDR3 in DNA: TGTGCCAGTAGACGGGGTGCAAACACAGATACGCAGTATTTT.

The chain recombines TRBV27 with TRBJ2-5; 7 bases line up with TRBD1. J was trimmed by 5 bases and V by 6 bases; bases with no gene match: 18. The CDR3 is 17 amino acids. Germline lookup yields CDR1 MNHEY and CDR2 SMNVEV (reference sequence). In nucleotides, the CDR3 is TGTGCCAGCAGACTCCACCCCCGGGTCACAGGGGACGAGACCCAGTACTTC. Encoded protein: CASRLHPRVTGDETQYF.

This chain connects TRBV28 to TRBJ1-2, with a possible D match to TRBD1 (5 bases). Looked up from germline, CDR1 is MDHEN and CDR2 is SYDVKM. Trimming took off 3 bases at V and 9 bases at J, with 17 bases between the two ends. The CDR3 extends over 14 amino acids. The CDR3 here is CASSLPSGENRYTF. CDR3 DNA sequence: TGTGCCAGCAGTTTGCCCTCGGGGGAAAATCGCTACACCTTC.

The chain uses TRBV7-8 and TRBJ1-4; no firm D call. Germline V lookup: CDR1 SGHVS, CDR2 FQNEAQ. Trimming pared 0 bases from V and 7 bases from J, leaving 15 bases between. The CDR3 contains 16 residues. The CDR3 region is CASSLALPGIGEKLFF. The DNA for the CDR3 is TGTGCCAGCAGCTTAGCGCTTCCGGGGATTGGTGAAAAACTGTTTTTT.

The V and J genes are TRBV29-1 and TRBJ1-2, with 7 bases that match TRBD1. Germline assignment: CDR1 SQVTM and CDR2 ANQGSEA. V shed 6 bases and J 5 bases; nucleotides not matched to a gene: 3. This CDR3 is built from 11 residues. CDR3 loop: CSVGQIYGYTF. DNA of the CDR3: TGCAGCGTGGGACAGATATATGGCTACACCTTC.

This clone was seen more than once but under ten times. This sequence joins TRBV5-1 and TRBJ2-2; a possible D gene is TRBD1 (6 bases). CDR3 length: 15 amino acids. The germline gives CDR1 SGHRS, CDR2 YFSETQ. The V end was cut by 0 bases, the J end by 4 bases, with 10 bases between. For the CDR3, the DNA is TGCGCCAGCAGCTTGGGGGTCAGGGGCACCGGGGAGCTGTTTTTT. Protein: CASSLGVRGTGELFF. The variable domain in full, with the rest retrieved from reference TRBV5-1 and TRBJ2-2, is KAGVTQTPRYLIKTRGQQVTLSCSPISGHRSVSWYQQTPGQGLQFLFEYFSETQRNKGNFPGRFSGRQFSNSRSEMNVSTLELGDSALYLCASSLGVRGTGELFFGEGSRLTVL.

The J gene is TRBJ2-5, the V gene TRBV15; D remains ambiguous. The DNA matches TRBJ2-7 better at its end, which makes the J call doubtful. Germline V gene data show CDR1 as LNHNV and CDR2 as YYDKDF (reference sequence). This CDR3 is built from 15 residues. CDR3 region: CATSRDLANSYEQYF. In DNA form, the CDR3 reads TGTGCCACCAGCAGAGATTTAGCCAACTCCTACGAGCAGTACTTC.